This entry is about one T cell receptor beta chain. The CDR3 totals 15 residues. Germline CDR1 and CDR2: SQVTM and ANQGSEA. V was clipped by 1 base and J by 1 base; unmatched bases: 3. The data originate from a study of neurological immune-mediated disorders. Volunteers attending a blood bank in Maryland, USA, served as healthy controls. 2 million PBMCs stored at -80 C were the source of the unsorted libraries. 5'RACE employing 10-nucleotide random UMIs yielded the cDNA. TCRdb analysed the 5' RACE reads with MiXCR anew, one entry per CDR3 protein. The data show some 24,000 distinct CDR3 sequences, more than 6% seen once.

Sequenced input: PBMCs. This chain connects TRBV29-1 to TRBJ2-3; 9 bases line up with TRBD1. The TCR sequence derives from a woman in her thirties or forties in good health. The DNA for the CDR3 is TGCAGCGTTGAAGGGACAGGGGCGGGCACAGATACGCAGTATTTT. This translates into CSVEGTGAGTDTQYF.